This T cell receptor beta chain was observed in a study of cytomegalovirus exposure and HLA in healthy donors (dated by TCRdb to 2016 to 2017). Some background on the complete study: According to an earlier analysis of several hundred of the donors, about 190 million T cells yielded 90 million to 140 million unique TCR beta sequences and approximately 300 Gb of sequence data. An early release covering roughly 640 HLA-typed donors comprised roughly 300 gigabases of sequencing data and some 79 million unique TCR sequences. Among the roughly 400 genotyped donors, about 85% belonged to the genetic ancestry cluster associated with self-reported Caucasian donors. The study aimed to test whether signatures of past pathogen exposure could be identified by cataloging public T cell receptors. The study profiled the T cell repertoires of hundreds of subjects by immunosequencing and related them to cytomegalovirus serostatus. Along with the approximately 700-subject first cohort, a separate validation cohort of over a hundred different subjects was used. To predict cytomegalovirus infection status, the study combined high-throughput TCR immunosequencing, statistical association of individual TCRs with disease status, and machine learning. In a later analysis, previously published TCR beta repertoires from 670 or so donors were re-analyzed and high-resolution HLA genotyping was added so that TCR occurrence patterns could be studied. The later analysis used no new phenotypic data to find candidate immune exposures, relying instead on TCR beta sequences and their occurrence across donors. An earlier analysis of 587 of the donors applied high-throughput TCR beta sequencing to assess whether each TCR beta V gene segment acted as functional or pseudogenic. Alongside the repertoire data, information on donor age, sex, ethnicity and CMV serostatus was compiled. Genome-wide SNP genotypes for about 65% of the roughly 670 donors were used in a later genetic analysis, which treated that subset as a discovery cohort. All discovery cohort repertoires had been generated using a single sequencing platform. HLA typing included class I and class II loci at four-digit resolution. The number of typed donors differed by locus: about 620-640 for A, B, C, DRB1 and DQB1; roughly 510 for DQA1; 606 for DPA1; and approximately 450 for DPB1. About 5 DR-DQ haplotypes were handled as single units for association and clustering, since linkage in the cohort was strong. Across some 400 genotyped donors of the cohort, an average of 235,054 unique TCR beta nucleotide sequences per donor were sequenced, and roughly 20% of those sequences were non-productive.

In total, about 650 healthy bone marrow donors made up the cohort. All cohort members were sampled while nominally healthy, although unrecorded immune exposures were likely present. The donor tested CMV seronegative, placing the donor among the roughly 350 seronegative members of the cohort. A peripheral blood sample was collected from each donor, and TCR beta sequencing was performed on peripheral blood mononuclear cells. Genomic DNA extraction from the blood cell samples was performed with the Qiagen DNeasy Blood Extraction Kit. As for this clone: Its antigen is unknown. Nothing much larger sits one base from this clone, and base qualities are not available.

General study outcomes and caveats: This cohort had only TCR beta chains sequenced, and the lack of alpha or paired-chain data limited which features could be detected. The earlier analysis of approximately 540 of the donors excluded roughly 16 rarely observed V segments, including chromosome 9 orphons, because counts were too low. According to a later analysis, most CMV-associated TCR beta chains appeared to be HLA-restricted, and the HLA associations seemed to be driven largely by CMV exposure. In a later analysis, TCR association rates were found to vary across HLA loci, with the most associated TCRs seen for DRB1 alleles and the fewest for HLA-C alleles. The sequencing pipeline was judged likely to have produced a cluster of highly shared sequence variants as a technical artifact. In a later genetic analysis, fewer N-insertions in productive TCRs were reported among donors in an Asian-associated ancestry cluster than the 666-donor mean. According to the authors, the approach could potentially be generalized to other disease states and immunological phenotypes. CMV serostatus was the only immune exposure information available for the cohort. At a false discovery rate of 0.05, a later analysis linked about 17,000 TCR beta sequences to specific HLA alleles. In vitro tests confirmed that a few of the cytomegalovirus-associated TCR beta chains recognize cytomegalovirus antigens. A further reported finding was that TCR beta sequences accurately predicted the HLA-A and HLA-B alleles for most subjects in the first cohort. A total of 150 to 200 TCR beta chains were listed by the study as associated with cytomegalovirus. According to a later analysis, parvovirus B19, influenza, CMV and Epstein-Barr virus appeared linked to several top co-occurrence clusters. Assigning TCR associations to individual alleles was difficult when HLA alleles, especially DR and DQ, strongly co-occurred. Linkage disequilibrium might explain the correlated functional status among segregating V segments, but an unknown experimental factor could not be excluded. In a later genetic analysis, a missense DCLRE1C variant was associated with V-gene and J-gene trimming of TCR beta chains, and the association was replicated in an independent cohort. In an earlier analysis of over 550 of the donors, most TCR beta V segments were observed in productive rearrangements about 87% or about 30% of the time, broadly matching IMGT annotations. Compared with equally common non-associated chains, HLA-associated TCR beta chains in a later analysis were more clonally expanded and had lower generation probabilities. Sequencing depth was assumed to be roughly uniform across donors in the presence/absence analyses, though that assumption may not hold. The classifier was reported to diagnose cytomegalovirus status with high specificity and sensitivity in both the original and validation cohorts. While some public TCRs were present in many individuals, most TCR sequences turned up only very rarely across donors. HLA typing was unavailable for some donors at each locus, so association tests used only the typed subset.

The receptor library was made with the immunoSEQ multiplex PCR assay. A mixture of 60 forward primers for TCR Vbeta segments and 13 reverse primers for TCR Jbeta segments was used in the multiplex PCR. A multiplex PCR assay on genomic DNA amplified the CDR3 region of rearranged TCR beta genes. On the Illumina HiSeq System, the amplified TCR beta libraries were sequenced as 87-base-pair reads. In the source study's methods: In a later analysis, some 80 million unique TCR beta chains were counted across the approximately 640 repertoires, and some 10 million of these chains were shared by at least two donors. To remove PCR and sequencing errors, raw reads were error-corrected and collapsed into unique sequences using a nearest-neighbor algorithm that merged closely related sequences. Alignment of CDR3 sequences to IMGT reference sequences was used to assign V, D and J gene segments. For a sequence to be retained, a match of at least six nucleotides to both a V gene segment and a J gene segment was required. A rearrangement was called productive if the CDR3 had no stop codons and remained in frame with V and J, and every other rearrangement was called non-productive. Following IMGT convention, CDR3 was defined as the stretch from the second conserved V-encoded cysteine to the conserved J-encoded phenylalanine. In an earlier analysis of more than 550 of the donors, sequences lacking an unambiguous match to a single V gene segment were excluded. In an earlier analysis of roughly 600 of the donors, a V segment was called functional when productive rearrangements were above 56.7%, and segregating when the standard deviation between donors exceeded 5%. A statistical classification framework was built for diagnosing cytomegalovirus status from the catalog of TCR beta chain sequences. A later analysis assigned V and J genes by comparing TCR nucleotide sequences with IMGT/GENE-DB human TR gene sequences. The TCRdist pipeline was used in a later analysis to assign CDR3 sequences and most-parsimonious VDJ recombination scenarios. In a later analysis, each TCR beta chain was defined by its CDR3 amino acid sequence together with its V-gene family, and reads without a unique V-gene family were excluded. As a way to deal with suspected cross-contamination and a sequencing artifact, a later analysis dropped roughly 600 nucleotide sequences that were highly shared and had low generation probability. In a later analysis, a clonal expansion index for each public chain was calculated from normalized within-repertoire ranks of inferred template counts. Generation probabilities in a later analysis came from a VDJ recombination model fitted to out-of-frame rearrangements, and those results were checked against IGoR. Hypergeometric tests were used in a later analysis to score TCR-TCR, TCR-HLA and TCR-CMV co-occurrence, with a repertoire-size bias correction applied to the TCR pairs. A later analysis estimated false discovery rates by permuting HLA or CMV assignments 20 times. In a later analysis, co-occurring TCRs were grouped using DBSCAN, and TCRdist sequence similarity was added for clustering within HLA-allele-positive subsets. Repertoires with fewer than 30,000 or more than 120,000 public chains were left out of co-occurrence clustering, as were five repertoires with anomalous nucleotide sharing. The table comes from immuneACCESS by way of TCRdb, which keeps in-frame sequences with V and J called. Part of the clones is missing from these tables; in studies checked, under half for an unresolved V gene and the rest for unknown reasons. That table furnishes V, J and clone size, whereas the DNA furnished D and trimming. This sample is represented by fewer than 130,000 clones; approximately 84% of them were singletons. The ten biggest clones cover more than 1.5% of the sample.

This TCR was recovered from a middle-aged man in good health and CMV-seronegative. Sequencing was carried out using PBMCs.

The nucleotides read TGTGCCAGCAGCAAAACCGGGACAGGGTACTATGGCTACACCTTC. Its protein is CASSKTGTGYYGYTF. The chain links TRBV2 with TRBJ1-2, with 9 bases aligning to TRBD1. The CDR3 contains 15 residues, cysteine and phenylalanine counted. Of all the DNA, just the CDR3 is kept, 45 bases in frame from base 1. Clipping removes 6 bases from V and 3 bases from J, with 8 as the unmatched junction base count. In the germline V gene, CDR1 corresponds to SNHLY and CDR2 to FYNNEI.